One sample yielded the 25 T cell receptor beta chains listed below, sequenced in a study of cytomegalovirus exposure and HLA in healthy donors. PCR was performed using 60 Vbeta and 13 Jbeta primers. The protocol was immunoSEQ multiplex PCR, while the TCRdb copy is restricted to in-frame clones and leaves out a portion. The sample carries roughly 57,000 clones, around 80% recorded once. Sequencing input: PBMCs. The receptors here all came from a man in his fifties in good health and CMV-seronegative.

The V gene is TRBV6-5, the J gene TRBJ1-5; tentative D call: TRBD1 (5 bases). Deletions cut 6 bases from V and 2 bases from J, with 14 bases between. Germline V gene lookup returns CDR1 MNHEY and CDR2 SVGAGI. There are 15 residues in the CDR3. CDR3 nucleotides: TGTGCCAGCAGCCAGACAGTTTTGGGCAATCAGCCCCAGCATTTT. Translation gives CASSQTVLGNQPQHF.

The CDR3 loop is CASSLAQTGVQETQYF. In DNA form, the CDR3 reads TGTGCCAGCAGCTTGGCCCAGACAGGGGTTCAAGAGACCCAGTACTTC. V gene TRBV5-8 combines with J gene TRBJ2-5; 8 bases line up with TRBD1. The V and J ends lost 0 bases and 2 bases, in that order; junction bases with no gene match: 6. The germline CDR1 and CDR2 sequences are SGHTS and YDEGEE. The CDR3 length is 16 residues.

The rearrangement links TRBV28 to TRBJ1-2; no firm D call. V gave up 1 base and J gave up 3 bases, with 3 bases separating them. CDR3 size: 12 residues. The germline V gene has CDR1 MDHEN and CDR2 SYDVKM. The CDR3 reads CASSLSDYGYTF. CDR3 DNA sequence: TGTGCCAGCAGTTTATCCGACTATGGCTACACCTTC.

V and J are TRBV7-2 and TRBJ1-5, with 7 bases that match TRBD1. Trimming removed 5 bases from V and 4 bases from J; junction bases left unmatched: 11. Germline CDR1 reads SGHTA; CDR2 reads FQGNSA. This CDR3 is 16 amino acids long. CDR3: CASSPDRTRRNQPQHF. CDR3 in DNA: TGTGCCAGCAGCCCGGACAGGACCCGGAGGAATCAGCCCCAGCATTTT.

The rearrangement joins TRBV6-7 to TRBJ1-1; D is unclear. TRBV6-7 is an ORF, and what it does is uncertain. The CDR3 is 17 residues long. The V end lost 5 bases, the J end lost 1 base, and 20 bases lay between the germline ends. The CDR3 sequence: CASSHQLALEENTEAFF. CDR3 coding DNA: TGTGCCAGCAGTCACCAATTGGCATTGGAGGAGAACACTGAAGCTTTCTTT.

The chain has TRBV18 and TRBJ2-2; 11 positions match TRBD1. The V gene end was trimmed by 1 base and the J gene end by 1 base; junction bases not matched to a gene: 2. Germline CDR1 reads KGHSH; CDR2 reads LQKENI. This CDR3 has 17 amino acids. This CDR3 reads CASSPRGTGGNTGELFF. The DNA of the CDR3 is TGTGCCAGCTCACCACGAGGGACAGGGGGGAACACCGGGGAGCTGTTTTTT. Full variable domain (remainder filled in from reference TRBV18 and TRBJ2-2): NAGVMQNPRHLVRRRGQEARLRCSPMKGHSHVYWYRQLPEEGLKFMVYLQKENIIDESGMPKERFSAEFPKEGPSILRIQQVVRGDSAAYFCASSPRGTGGNTGELFFGEGSRLTVL.

The rearrangement joins TRBV14 to TRBJ1-6; tentative D call: TRBD1 (6 bases). The CDR3 is made up of 16 amino acids. CDR1 and CDR2 (germline): SGHDN, FVKESK. The V and J ends lost 0 bases and 7 bases respectively, with 13 bases between them. The CDR3 coding sequence is TGTGCCAGCAGCCAAGATCAAGTACAGGGAAATTCACCCCTCCACTTT. Translating it yields CASSQDQVQGNSPLHF.

The chain carries TRBV9 and TRBJ2-1; D might be TRBD2 (6 bases). The ends were cut back, 3 bases at V and 3 bases at J, with 13 bases in the middle. Germline CDR1 SGDLS, CDR2 YYNGEE. The CDR3 length is 15 residues. Here the CDR3 DNA reads TGTGCCAGCAGCGCCGGGGGTGAGAGCTACAATGAGCAGTTCTTC. Encoded protein: CASSAGGESYNEQFF.

This clone was seen a few times. The rearrangement uses TRBV5-1 and TRBJ2-3; 7 bases line up with TRBD1. The germline CDR1 and CDR2 sequences are SGHRS and YFSETQ. The CDR3 has 14 amino acids. The J segment lost 4 bases and the V segment lost 5 bases, leaving 7 bases of the junction unmatched. CDR3 loop: CASRMRGLADTQYF. In DNA form, the CDR3 reads TGCGCCAGCAGAATGAGGGGGCTCGCAGATACGCAGTATTTT.

The chain combines TRBV5-1 with TRBJ2-7; TRBD2 matches 9 bases. The V segment lost 4 bases and the J segment 2 bases; nucleotides outside the gene matches: 7. CDR1 SGHRS and CDR2 YFSETQ come from the germline V gene. The CDR3 covers 15 residues. The CDR3 region has the DNA TGCGCCAGCAGCCACAGCGGGGGGCCCGCCTACGAGCAGTACTTC. The encoded protein is CASSHSGGPAYEQYF.

The chain is built from TRBV2 and TRBJ2-3; 10 positions agree with TRBD2. The CDR3 sequence is 16 residues long. Trimming took 3 bases from V and 0 from J; bases not matched to a gene: 3. Per the germline V gene, CDR1 is SNHLY and CDR2 is FYNNEI. DNA for the CDR3: TGTGCCAGCAGTGACTTTAGCGGGGGGAGCACAGATACGCAGTATTTT. This codes for CASSDFSGGSTDTQYF.

The J gene is TRBJ1-1, the V gene TRBV29-1; D possibly corresponds to TRBD1 (5 bases). This CDR3 spans 13 amino acids. The V and J ends lost 7 bases and 4 bases respectively, with 16 bases between them. Germline V gene lookup returns CDR1 SQVTM and CDR2 ANQGSEA. In nucleotides, the CDR3 is TGCAGCGCCAAGGGGTTGTTTAGCACTGAAGCTTTCTTT. Its protein product is CSAKGLFSTEAFF.

To note about this clone: Sequence at one end of the junction differs from germline and may be a read error. The sample contains more than one DNA sequence encoding this CDR3. J is TRBJ1-1 and V is TRBV4-2; 7 bases are shared with TRBD1. The CDR3 sequence is 16 residues long. CDR1 LGHNA and CDR2 YNFKEQ come from the germline V gene. This CDR3 reads CASSQDWTGRNTEAFF. The CDR3 bases are TGTGCCAGCAGCCAAGATTGGACAGGACGGAACACTGAAGCTTTCTTC.

This clone was recorded once. The chain links TRBV15 to TRBJ2-2; D is undetermined. V shed 0 bases and J shed 0 bases, with 11 bases lying between them. Germline lookup yields CDR1 LNHNV and CDR2 YYDKDF (reference sequence). The CDR3 has 17 residues. CDR3 sequence reads: CATSRDPPGSNTGELFF. CDR3 in DNA: TGTGCCACCAGCAGAGATCCCCCAGGTTCGAACACCGGGGAGCTGTTTTTT. Full variable domain (remainder filled in from reference TRBV15 and TRBJ2-2): DAMVIQNPRYQVTQFGKPVTLSCSQTLNHNVMYWYQQKSSQAPKLLFHYYDKDFNNEADTPDNFQSRRPNTSFCFLDIRSPGLGDTAMYLCATSRDPPGSNTGELFFGEGSRLTVL.

This chain connects TRBV6-6 to TRBJ1-1; D gene uncertain. Germline loops: CDR1 MNHNY, CDR2 SVGAGI (reference sequence). CDR3 size: 13 residues. Trimming removed 2 bases at V and 7 bases at J, with 11 bases between. The CDR3 loop reads CASSYIPPGEAFF. CDR3 coding DNA: TGTGCCAGCAGTTACATCCCTCCGGGTGAAGCTTTCTTT.

V is TRBV29-1 and J is TRBJ2-3; 10 positions match TRBD2. With V trimmed by 2 bases and J by 4 bases, 9 bases remained unmatched. The CDR3 is 16 residues long. Germline CDR1 reads SQVTM; CDR2 reads ANQGSEA. CDR3 in amino acids: CSVEPSLAGGSDTQYF. CDR3 coding DNA: TGCAGCGTTGAACCATCCTTAGCGGGGGGCTCAGATACGCAGTATTTT.

Only a few counts were recorded for this clone. The chain carries TRBV5-4 and TRBJ2-5, with D tentatively TRBD2 (7 bases). Trimming removed 4 bases from V and 5 bases from J, with 21 bases in between. Per germline, CDR1 SGHNT and CDR2 YYREEE (reference sequence). The CDR3 is 16 residues long. Here the CDR3 DNA reads TGTGCCAGCAGCCCTCTAGGGGGGGGGCCCGGGGAGACCCAGTACTTC. It specifies CASSPLGGGPGETQYF.

The rearrangement uses TRBV6-1 and TRBJ2-7; 7 bases agree with TRBD2. V lost 3 bases, J lost 2 bases, and 4 bases stayed unmatched. From germline, CDR1 is MNHNS and CDR2 SASEGT. This CDR3 is built from 14 residues. This CDR3 is CASSEGGTPYEQYF. CDR3 in DNA: TGTGCCAGCAGTGAGGGAGGGACCCCCTACGAGCAGTACTTC.

The chain uses TRBV30 and TRBJ2-1; 9 nucleotides agree with TRBD2. This CDR3 has 14 residues. V gave up 3 bases and J gave up 9 bases; unmatched junction bases: 9. The germline CDR1 and CDR2 sequences are GTSNPN and SVGIG (reference sequence). CDR3 residues: CAWRKAGGDGEQFF. The CDR3 DNA is TGTGCCTGGAGGAAAGCGGGGGGCGATGGTGAGCAGTTCTTC.

This clone was counted a few times. J is TRBJ1-2 and V is TRBV7-2, with 10 nucleotides matching TRBD1. Trimming took 5 bases from V and 5 from J; bases not matched to a gene: 11. Germline V gene sequence: CDR1 SGHTA, CDR2 FQGNSA. This CDR3 comprises 16 residues. This CDR3 reads CASSLPRDRGRYGYTF. DNA for the CDR3: TGTGCCAGCAGCCTGCCCCGGGACAGGGGTCGGTATGGCTACACCTTC.

In this sample, this clone turned up once. The chain uses TRBV2 and TRBJ2-7, with 7 bases lining up with TRBD2. V shed 0 bases, J shed 9 bases, and the junction held 5 bases outside the gene matches. The CDR3 consists of 13 residues. CDR1 is SNHLY and CDR2 is FYNNEI in the germline V gene. CDR3 amino acids: CASSEAFRGVQYF. DNA for the CDR3: TGTGCCAGCAGTGAAGCGTTCCGGGGGGTGCAGTACTTC.

The chain has TRBV7-2 and TRBJ1-2; 11 bases match TRBD1. The J segment lost 7 bases and the V segment lost 1 base, leaving 5 bases of the junction unmatched. Germline V gene sequence: CDR1 SGHTA, CDR2 FQGNSA. CDR3 length: 15 amino acids. DNA of the CDR3: TGTGCCAGCAGCTTAGGAGGACAGGGGGCCGGTGGCTACACCTTC. This codes for CASSLGGQGAGGYTF.

The rearrangement links TRBV21-1 to TRBJ2-2; TRBD2 is the table's D call and was not checked against the DNA. TRBV21-1 is a pseudogene locus. The CDR3 sequence is 16 residues long. The CDR3 sequence is CASSKKGETGTGELFF. CDR3 nucleotides: TGTGCCAGCAGCAAAAAAGGTGAGACTGGAACCGGGGAGCTGTTTTTT.

The rearrangement joins TRBV5-6 to TRBJ1-5; 12 positions agree with TRBD1. Germline-derived CDR1 and CDR2 are SGHDT and YYEEEE. CDR3 length: 18 residues. V lost 3 bases to trimming and J lost 7 bases; unmatched junction nucleotides: 14. The CDR3 region is CASSSFSPGQGAGQPQHF. CDR3 nucleotide sequence: TGTGCCAGCAGCTCATTTAGCCCGGGACAGGGGGCCGGGCAGCCCCAGCATTTT.

The chain couples TRBV5-1 to TRBJ2-1, with D perhaps TRBD1 (5 bases). The CDR3 extends over 16 amino acids. Germline values: CDR1 SGHRS, CDR2 YFSETQ. V dropped 0 bases and J dropped 1 base, with 11 bases sitting between them. The CDR3 region has the DNA TGCGCCAGCAGCTTGGATCAGGGTAGGTCCTACAATGAGCAGTTCTTC. It yields the protein CASSLDQGRSYNEQFF.